This T cell receptor beta chain was sequenced during a study of STAT5B mutations in CD4+ large granular lymphocyte leukemia. Background on the study: Among healthy controls, a particular HLA allele went with more CDR3 'QG' motifs. Study-wide findings and caveats: Higher CD4+ than CD8+ T-LGLL clonality might reflect small sample size. Without putative leukemic clones, patient CD4-sorted repertoires remained more clonal than healthy CD4+ repertoires.

The CDR3 length is 13 residues. This clone was observed a handful of times. As yet, its antigen is unknown. The assay was run at survey level. The assay was immunoSEQ multiplex PCR, and TCRdb's table has in-frame clones only and misses some. The repertoire holds tens of thousands of clones, with about 86% as singletons. This receptor was taken from a human donor in good health. The sample comprised CD4+ T cells from blood buffy coats. The chain carries TRBV21-1 and TRBJ1-1. TRBV21-1 is termed a pseudogene. The CDR3 region is CASSTMGGTEAFF. CDR3 nucleotide sequence: TGTGCCAGCAGCACGATGGGCGGGACTGAAGCTTTCTTT.